The T cell receptor (beta chain) described here comes from a study of blood T cells in healthy people across ages. Whole-study findings and limits: Long-lived donors had more naive CD4+ cells and higher diversity than aged donors. Estimated diversity that came from one million T cells was considered an underestimate.

This CDR3 has 15 amino acids. Per the germline V gene, CDR1 is MDHEN and CDR2 is SYDVKM. Trimming took off 6 bases at V and 7 bases at J, with 21 bases between the two ends. A second about 6 to 12 cycle PCR used barcoded and J-beta primers. TCRdb reanalysed the 5' RACE reads using MiXCR and keeps one entry per CDR3 protein. Here the sample spans roughly 720,000 distinct CDR3 sequences, approximately 53% being singletons. Turning to this clonotype: Its target is unknown.

The chain links TRBV28 to TRBJ1-1, with D possibly matching TRBD1 (6 bases). The receptor was derived from a man older than 75 in good health. Sample: blood. CDR3 sequence reads: CASSPVVGGAVEAFF. In nucleotides, the CDR3 is TGTGCCAGCAGCCCCGTAGTTGGGGGCGCAGTTGAAGCTTTCTTT.